This entry lists 16 T cell receptor beta chains sequenced from one sample in a study of control samples from healthy donors and cancer patients. Here immunoSEQ multiplex PCR was the method, and the copy in TCRdb shows in-frame clones only, minus some. This sample carries about 120,000 clones, more than 75% of them seen once, and the ten largest clones take about 2.5%. The source material was blood. The receptors derive from a woman in her 70s in good health.

CDR3: CASSLGGHPGYTF. CDR3 DNA sequence: TGTGCCAGCAGTTTGGGAGGGCATCCTGGCTACACCTTC. V is TRBV12-3 or TRBV12-4 and J is TRBJ1-2; no definite D call. The CDR3 runs to 13 residues. Trimming removed 3 bases at V and 7 bases at J, with 12 bases between.

The chain recombines TRBV9 with TRBJ1-1, with D perhaps matching TRBD1 (6 bases). This CDR3 contains 13 residues. Germline assignment: CDR1 SGDLS and CDR2 YYNGEE. V was trimmed by 4 bases and J by 4 bases, leaving 11 bases between them. The CDR3 DNA is TGTGCCAGCAGCCGGGACACCATCACTGAAGCTTTCTTT. This sequence encodes CASSRDTITEAFF. Based on the CDR3 plus reference TRBV9 and TRBJ1-1, the full variable domain is DSGVTQTPKHLITATGQRVTLRCSPRSGDLSVYWYQQSLDQGLQFLIQYYNGEERAKGNILERFSAQQFPDLHSELNLSSLELGDSALYFCASSRDTITEAFFGQGTRLTVV.

The CDR3 here is CASSLGQGIIYEQYF. In DNA form, the CDR3 reads TGTGCCAGCAGCTTGGGACAGGGGATCATCTACGAGCAGTACTTC. The rearrangement uses TRBV7-8 and TRBJ2-7; 10 bases map to TRBD1. The trim removed 3 bases at V and 3 bases at J, leaving 5 bases unmatched. This CDR3 is 15 amino acids long. CDR1 is SGHVS and CDR2 is FQNEAQ in the germline V gene.

This chain uses TRBV7-8 with TRBJ1-1; D might be TRBD1 (5 bases). V shed 1 base and J shed 1 base, with 13 bases lying between them. The CDR3 totals 16 residues. Germline CDR1 reads SGHVS; CDR2 reads FQNEAQ. CDR3 sequence reads: CASSLGYGGRNTEAFF. CDR3 in DNA: TGTGCCAGCAGCTTAGGGTACGGGGGAAGGAACACTGAAGCTTTCTTT.

A few counts support this clone. This chain connects TRBV5-1 to TRBJ1-1; TRBD1 might be the D (5 bases). The CDR3 has 15 amino acids. Trimming took 0 bases from V and 0 from J, leaving 9 bases between them. Germline V gene lookup returns CDR1 SGHRS and CDR2 YFSETQ. CDR3 DNA: TGCGCCAGCAGCTTGGCGGCAGGGATGAACACTGAAGCTTTCTTT. It is translated as CASSLAAGMNTEAFF.

V and J are TRBV18 and TRBJ2-3, with a possible D match to TRBD1 (6 bases). Trimming took 6 bases from V and 3 from J, leaving 19 bases between them. CDR3 length: 16 amino acids. Germline CDR1 is KGHSH and CDR2 is LQKENI. The CDR3 loop is CASSPNRAARTDTQYF. The CDR3 nucleotides are TGTGCCAGCTCGCCGAACAGGGCAGCGAGAACAGATACGCAGTATTTT.

The rearrangement joins TRBV7-2 to TRBJ1-4, with 9 bases identical to TRBD1. V was pared by 1 base and J by 8 bases, with 8 bases of the junction left unmatched. Germline loops: CDR1 SGHTA, CDR2 FQGNSA. The CDR3 length is 16 residues. Here the CDR3 DNA reads TGTGCCAGCAGCTTAGGTGGGACAGGGTGGAGAGAAAAACTGTTTTTT. Amino acid sequence: CASSLGGTGWREKLFF.

V is TRBV4-1 and J is TRBJ2-7; 8 bases line up with TRBD2. After removal of 3 bases from V and 2 bases from J, the junction contained 12 bases not matched to a gene. CDR3 length: 17 amino acids. The V gene's germline CDR1 is MGHRA and CDR2 YSYEKL. In nucleotides, the CDR3 is TGCGCCAGCAGCCACACCGTAGGGACTAGGCAACCCTACGAGCAGTACTTC. Amino acid sequence: CASSHTVGTRQPYEQYF.

The chain couples TRBV6-5 to TRBJ2-7; D call uncertain. This CDR3 contains 11 residues. The V and J ends lost 8 bases and 2 bases respectively, with 7 bases between them. CDR1 and CDR2 from the germline V gene are MNHEY and SVGAGI. CDR3 coding DNA: TGTGCCAGCGCGGACCCCTACGAGCAGTACTTC. This encodes CASADPYEQYF.

V is TRBV19 and J is TRBJ1-2; 11 bases match TRBD1. V trimming: 7 bases; J trimming: 0 bases; junction bases outside the gene matches: 7. There are 16 residues in the CDR3. Germline CDR1 is LNHDA and CDR2 is SQIVND (reference sequence). CDR3 protein: CASNPGTGGPNYGYTF. The CDR3 coding sequence is TGTGCCAGTAACCCCGGGACAGGGGGGCCTAACTATGGCTACACCTTC. The complete variable domain, with remaining parts taken from reference TRBV19 and TRBJ1-2, reads DGGITQSPKYLFRKEGQNVTLSCEQNLNHDAMYWYRQDPGQGLRLIYYSQIVNDFQKGDIAEGYSVSREKKESFPLTVTSAQKNPTAFYLCASNPGTGGPNYGYTFGSGTRLTVV.

The chain recombines TRBV15 with TRBJ1-1; TRBD1 is a possible D gene (5 bases). The length of the CDR3 is 15 residues. Germline assignment: CDR1 LNHNV and CDR2 YYDKDF (reference sequence). Trimming left V 1 base short and J 1 base short, with 10 bases between. The CDR3 reads CATSRAGTGNTEAFF. In nucleotides, the CDR3 is TGTGCCACCAGCAGAGCCGGGACGGGGAACACTGAAGCTTTCTTT.

The gene calls are TRBV7-2 and TRBJ1-6; 7 bases map to TRBD1. J was trimmed by 7 bases and V by 1 base; bases with no gene match: 4. The CDR3 extends over 15 amino acids. CDR1 is SGHTA, CDR2 FQGNSA, per germline. CDR3 sequence: CASSLGDRENSPLHF. CDR3 sequence (DNA): TGTGCCAGCAGCTTAGGAGACAGGGAAAATTCACCCCTCCACTTT.

The J gene is TRBJ1-1, the V gene TRBV10-1; D call uncertain. There are 14 residues in the CDR3. The germline CDR1 and CDR2 sequences are WNHNN and SYGVQD (reference sequence). Trimming removed 0 bases from V and 4 bases from J, with 9 bases in between. The CDR3, as DNA: TGCGCCAGCAGTGAGTCGCCCCTGGGCACTGAAGCTTTCTTT. It is translated as CASSESPLGTEAFF.

This clone has a handful of counts. The chain carries TRBV7-8 and TRBJ1-4, with 9 bases fitting TRBD1. Germline values: CDR1 SGHVS, CDR2 FQNEAQ. This CDR3 has 14 residues. V lost 5 bases, J lost 5 bases, and 3 bases stayed unmatched. This CDR3 reads CASSQTGGNEKLFF. CDR3 coding DNA: TGTGCCAGCAGCCAGACAGGGGGGAATGAAAAACTGTTTTTT.

The chain's CDR3 is CASSFIRNNSPLHF. CDR3 nucleotide sequence: TGTGCCAGCAGCTTTATCCGAAATAATTCACCCCTCCACTTT. This chain links TRBV5-5 with TRBJ1-6, with D unresolved. V lost 2 bases and J 5 bases, leaving 8 bases between the germline ends. This CDR3 is built from 14 residues. Germline-derived CDR1 and CDR2 are SGHKS and YYEKEE (reference sequence).

The CDR3 here is CASSELLTGYEQYF. CDR3 DNA: TGTGCCAGCAGTGAATTACTCACAGGCTACGAGCAGTACTTC. The V and J genes are TRBV6-1 and TRBJ2-7, with D perhaps matching TRBD1 (5 bases). The V and J ends lost 2 bases and 3 bases respectively, with 11 bases between them. The germline gives CDR1 MNHNS, CDR2 SASEGT. This CDR3 region has 14 residues.